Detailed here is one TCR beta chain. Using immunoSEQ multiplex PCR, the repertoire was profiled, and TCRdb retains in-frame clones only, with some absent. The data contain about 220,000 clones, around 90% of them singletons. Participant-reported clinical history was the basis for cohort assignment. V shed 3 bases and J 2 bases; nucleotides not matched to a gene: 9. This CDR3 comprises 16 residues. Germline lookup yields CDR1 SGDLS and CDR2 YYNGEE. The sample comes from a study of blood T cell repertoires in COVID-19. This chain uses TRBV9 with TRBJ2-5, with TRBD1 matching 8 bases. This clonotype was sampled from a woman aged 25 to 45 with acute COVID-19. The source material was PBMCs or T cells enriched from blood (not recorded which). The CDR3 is CASSGGQGGRQETQYF. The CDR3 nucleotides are TGTGCCAGCAGCGGAGGACAGGGCGGAAGGCAAGAGACCCAGTACTTC.